This T cell receptor beta chain was observed in a study of T cell responses to AZD1222 COVID-19 vaccine. V gave up 6 bases and J gave up 9 bases, with 18 bases separating them. CDR1 and CDR2 from the germline V gene are MNHEY and SVGAGI. The CDR3 sequence is 15 residues long. Profiled with immunoSEQ multiplex PCR; TCRdb holds only in-frame clones, not every one. The table records around 60,000 clones, roughly 89% of them present only once. The chain has TRBV6-5 and TRBJ1-6; D may be TRBD1 (6 bases). The clonotype comes from an adult in good health. Specimen: peripheral blood, collected on day 0 of AZD1222 vaccination. The CDR3 sequence is CASSTYRVDISPLHF. Written as DNA, the CDR3 is TGTGCCAGCAGCACCTACAGGGTGGATATTTCACCCCTCCACTTT.